These 22 T cell receptor beta chains share one sample of origin, sequenced in a study of cytomegalovirus exposure and HLA in healthy donors. The PCR was carried out with 60 Vbeta primers and 13 Jbeta primers. The assay was immunoSEQ multiplex PCR, and TCRdb's table has in-frame clones only and misses some. Of roughly 110,000 clones in the sample, approximately 79% are singletons; the top ten hold approximately 3.7%. Sequencing used PBMCs. These receptors were taken from a man aged 55 to 70 in good health and CMV-seronegative.

This clone was seen a single time. J is TRBJ2-1 and V is TRBV7-3, with a tentative D call TRBD2 (5 bases). The CDR3 totals 13 residues. The germline V and J ends were trimmed by 2 bases and 11 bases, with 13 bases remaining between them. Germline loops: CDR1 SGHTA, CDR2 FQGTGA. This chain's CDR3 is CASSLGSRRQQFF. The CDR3 region has the DNA TGTGCCAGCAGCTTAGGGAGTAGAAGGCAGCAGTTCTTC.

The chain couples TRBV5-6 to TRBJ1-1, with 8 bases that match TRBD1. This CDR3 comprises 16 residues. CDR1 SGHDT and CDR2 YYEEEE come from the germline V gene. Trimming took 6 bases from V and 3 from J; bases not matched to a gene: 13. CDR3 nucleotide sequence: TGTGCCAGCACCCGATACAGGGGGTCCGGGGACACTGAAGCTTTCTTT. Amino acid sequence: CASTRYRGSGDTEAFF.

This clone was found a few times. This chain links TRBV6-5 with TRBJ1-1; maybe TRBD1 (5 bases). The CDR3 sequence is 14 residues long. The germline gives CDR1 MNHEY, CDR2 SVGAGI. Trimming removed 0 bases at V and 6 bases at J, with 11 bases between. CDR3 region: CASSYSRQGAEAFF. CDR3 DNA sequence: TGTGCCAGCAGTTACTCGAGGCAGGGCGCTGAAGCTTTCTTT.

The chain recombines TRBV6-4 with TRBJ1-2, with 8 bases matching TRBD1. V shed 6 bases, J shed 8 bases, and the junction held 5 bases outside the gene matches. The germline V gene has CDR1 MRHNA and CDR2 SNTAGT. The CDR3 totals 12 residues. The CDR3 region is CASRTGDGGYTF. The CDR3 DNA reads as TGTGCCAGCAGGACAGGGGACGGAGGCTACACCTTC.

The genes are TRBV19 and TRBJ1-6; tentative D call: TRBD1 (6 bases). Germline loops: CDR1 LNHDA, CDR2 SQIVND (reference sequence). There are 13 residues in the CDR3. V lost 9 bases to trimming and J lost 11 bases, with 17 bases between them. The CDR3 here is CASRQEGMTPLHF. The CDR3 DNA sequence: TGTGCCAGCCGACAGGAAGGGATGACACCCCTCCACTTT. Using reference TRBV19 and TRBJ1-6 for the parts outside the CDR3, the full variable domain is DGGITQSPKYLFRKEGQNVTLSCEQNLNHDAMYWYRQDPGQGLRLIYYSQIVNDFQKGDIAEGYSVSREKKESFPLTVTSAQKNPTAFYLCASRQEGMTPLHFGNGTRLTVT.

This clone was seen just once. The rearrangement links TRBV6-6 to TRBJ2-5, with 9 bases lining up with TRBD2. V trimming: 7 bases; J trimming: 5 bases; junction bases outside the gene matches: 8. The CDR3 spans 14 residues. Germline assignment: CDR1 MNHNY and CDR2 SVGAGI (reference sequence). The CDR3 here is CASTDLAGPETQYF. The DNA of the CDR3 is TGTGCCAGCACCGATCTAGCGGGGCCGGAGACCCAGTACTTC.

The chain is built from TRBV5-6 and TRBJ1-2; no clear D. V lost 5 bases, J lost 0 bases, and 8 bases lay in between. Germline values: CDR1 SGHDT, CDR2 YYEEEE. The CDR3 runs to 13 residues. CDR3: CASSELANYGYTF. CDR3 DNA sequence: TGTGCCAGCAGTGAGTTAGCTAACTATGGCTACACCTTC. Using reference TRBV5-6 and TRBJ1-2 for the parts outside the CDR3, the full variable domain is DAGVTQSPTHLIKTRGQQVTLRCSPKSGHDTVSWYQQALGQGPQFIFQYYEEEERQRGNFPDRFSGHQFPNYSSELNVNALLLGDSALYLCASSELANYGYTFGSGTRLTVV.

The J gene is TRBJ2-3, the V gene TRBV6-1, with TRBD2 matching 7 bases. This CDR3 has 15 residues. Germline CDR1 is MNHNS and CDR2 is SASEGT. The V gene end was trimmed by 2 bases and the J gene end by 6 bases; junction bases not matched to a gene: 8. The CDR3 spells CASSEMGGSWDTQYF. CDR3 nucleotide sequence: TGTGCCAGCAGTGAAATGGGAGGGTCATGGGATACGCAGTATTTT.

The table lists this clone with a count of one. The sample has other DNA sequences that encode this CDR3 too. The chain links TRBV9 to TRBJ1-1, with D possibly being TRBD1 (6 bases). Trimming cost V 2 bases and J 11 bases, with 19 bases left between them. CDR1 and CDR2 (germline): SGDLS, YYNGEE. The CDR3 spans 14 residues. CDR3 loop: CASSVDSGTRKAFF. DNA of the CDR3: TGTGCCAGCAGCGTTGACTCCGGGACACGCAAGGCTTTCTTT.

The rearrangement links TRBV11-2 to TRBJ2-3; 11 nucleotides line up with TRBD2. J lost 6 bases, V lost 3 bases, and 2 bases had no gene match. The CDR3 covers 14 residues. Germline CDR1 SGHAT, CDR2 FQNNGV. The CDR3 reads CASSFSGGADTQYF. The CDR3 coding sequence is TGTGCCAGCAGCTTTAGCGGGGGGGCGGATACGCAGTATTTT.

The V gene is TRBV18, the J gene TRBJ2-1; 10 positions match TRBD2. Germline CDR1 KGHSH, CDR2 LQKENI. The CDR3 is 16 residues long. V shed 1 base and J 4 bases; nucleotides not matched to a gene: 4. This CDR3 reads CASSPQGLAKYNEQFF. DNA for the CDR3: TGTGCCAGCTCACCACAGGGACTAGCGAAATACAATGAGCAGTTCTTC.

J is TRBJ2-1 and V is TRBV5-6; D is possibly TRBD2 (5 bases). Between the trimmed V and J ends, which lost 6 bases and 4 bases, there was a span of 17 bases. Germline V lookup: CDR1 SGHDT, CDR2 YYEEEE. CDR3 length equals 15 residues. CDR3 nucleotide sequence: TGTGCCAGCACCATTAGCGCAGCCACATACAATGAGCAGTTCTTC. Translation: CASTISAATYNEQFF.

The chain uses TRBV27 and TRBJ1-1; D call uncertain. Trimming cost V 2 bases and J 4 bases, with 11 bases left between them. Germline V gene lookup returns CDR1 MNHEY and CDR2 SMNVEV (reference sequence). The CDR3 is 14 residues long. DNA of the CDR3: TGTGCCAGCAGTTTAAAACCAGAGGGCACTGAAGCTTTCTTT. It codes for CASSLKPEGTEAFF.

The chain joins TRBV19 to TRBJ1-5; the match to TRBD1 covers 7 bases. Per the germline V gene, CDR1 is LNHDA and CDR2 is SQIVND (reference sequence). The CDR3 is made up of 15 amino acids. J gave up 0 bases and V 7 bases, and 6 bases lay outside the gene matches. CDR3 protein: CASIRQGNSNQPQHF. The CDR3, as DNA: TGTGCCAGTATACGACAGGGTAATAGCAATCAGCCCCAGCATTTT.

The V call is TRBV5-1, the J call TRBJ2-3, with D maybe TRBD2 (5 bases). The V gene's germline CDR1 is SGHRS and CDR2 YFSETQ. V gave up 6 bases and J gave up 1 base, with 15 bases separating them. CDR3 length: 15 amino acids. Here the CDR3 DNA reads TGCGCCAGCACGACATACGGGAAGGGCACAGATACGCAGTATTTT. Residues: CASTTYGKGTDTQYF.

This clone is a singleton in its sample. The chain carries TRBV5-6 and TRBJ2-7; D is ambiguous. Per germline, CDR1 SGHDT and CDR2 YYEEEE. V was trimmed by 5 bases and J by 0 bases, leaving 12 bases between them. The CDR3 sequence is 14 residues long. CDR3 nucleotides: TGTGCCAGCAGGACCTTCCACAGCTCCTACGAGCAGTACGTC. This codes for CASRTFHSSYEQYV.

This chain joins TRBV15 and TRBJ2-5; 11 bases are a match to TRBD1. J lost 5 bases, V lost 9 bases, and 8 bases had no gene match. The CDR3 extends over 14 amino acids. The germline V gene encodes CDR1 LNHNV and CDR2 YYDKDF (reference sequence). The CDR3 reads CATGGQGARETQYF. CDR3 coding DNA: TGTGCCACGGGAGGACAGGGGGCGAGGGAGACCCAGTACTTC.

This chain links TRBV27 with TRBJ1-1, with TRBD1 identical over 10 bases. The junction had 10 bases not matched to a gene; V was cut back by 2 bases and J by 4 bases. The CDR3 contains 17 residues. Germline assignment: CDR1 MNHEY and CDR2 SMNVEV (reference sequence). The CDR3 loop is CASSLRGTGVAGTEAFF. The CDR3 nucleotides are TGTGCCAGCAGTTTACGGGGGACAGGGGTCGCTGGCACTGAAGCTTTCTTT.

The chain couples TRBV29-1 to TRBJ2-5, with D unclear. There are 13 residues in the CDR3. Trimming took 5 bases from V and 7 from J, leaving 17 bases between them. Germline V gene lookup returns CDR1 SQVTM and CDR2 ANQGSEA. DNA for the CDR3: TGCAGCGTTCGCGACTCGCTTTCTGGGACCCAGTACTTC. Translated, it gives CSVRDSLSGTQYF.

The chain has TRBV30 and TRBJ1-2; the D is unclear. The CDR3 is 12 residues long. V lost 2 bases and J 7 bases, leaving 11 bases between the germline ends. Germline loops: CDR1 GTSNPN, CDR2 SVGIG (reference sequence). This CDR3 reads CAWSSERSGYTF. CDR3 DNA: TGTGCCTGGAGTTCCGAGAGGAGTGGCTACACCTTC.

The chain links TRBV6-1 to TRBJ2-2; TRBD1 aligns across 8 bases. This CDR3 has 15 amino acids. The V gene end was trimmed by 6 bases and the J gene end by 7 bases; junction bases not matched to a gene: 10. In germline, CDR1 is MNHNS, CDR2 SASEGT. CDR3 sequence reads: CASRWTGKEGGELFF. In DNA form, the CDR3 reads TGTGCCAGCAGATGGACAGGGAAGGAGGGCGGGGAGCTGTTTTTT.

The chain links TRBV5-4 to TRBJ2-7; 10 nucleotides match TRBD1. V trimming: 5 bases; J trimming: 4 bases; junction bases outside the gene matches: 6. This CDR3 spans 14 amino acids. Germline CDR1 SGHNT, CDR2 YYREEE (reference sequence). CDR3 residues: CASSSTGGGYEQYV. The CDR3 DNA follows: TGTGCCAGCAGTTCGACAGGGGGCGGTTACGAGCAGTACGTC.